This T cell receptor (beta chain) was identified during a study of blood T cell repertoires in COVID-19. TCRdb's table, derived via immunoSEQ multiplex PCR, lists solely in-frame clones and lacks some. The sample shows approximately 71,000 clones, 90% of them seen only once. The sequenced sample was peripheral blood. The sequence was obtained from a woman younger than 35 with acute or convalescent COVID-19.

CDR3 sequence (DNA): TGTGCCAGCAGTTTATCCGGGACAGCGAACACTGAAGCTTTCTTT. Protein: CASSLSGTANTEAFF. This chain connects TRBV28 to TRBJ1-1; 7 positions match TRBD1. CDR1 is MDHEN and CDR2 is SYDVKM in the germline V gene. After removal of 1 base from V and 1 base from J, the junction contained 3 bases not matched to a gene. The CDR3 spans 15 residues.